A selection of T cell receptor beta chains follows, all from one sample in a study of OX40 agonist ivuxolimab in advanced cancers. Generated by immunoSEQ multiplex PCR, the TCRdb table keeps only in-frame clones and is missing some. The sample has approximately 82,000 clones, 70% to 90% seen once; the top ten hold approximately 0.79%. The sample here was CD4+ or CD8+ T cells sorted from blood, taken in a trial of the OX40 agonist ivuxolimab. Receptor source: an adult with an advanced solid tumor such as melanoma, head and neck, liver or kidney cancer. Both conserved end residues are trimmed from each CDR3.

V gene,J gene,CDR3 length,CDR3 protein
TRBV11-2,TRBJ1-1,10,ASTRTAHEAF
TRBV7-6,TRBJ2-3,12,ASSPQESTDTQY
TRBV5-1,TRBJ1-2,12,ASSLGWQGNGYT
TRBV7-3,TRBJ1-3,15,ASSTPPGEVSGNTIY
TRBV5-6,TRBJ2-5,11,ASSSADQETQY
TRBV9,TRBJ2-1,13,ASSEGLGDNNEQF
TRBV6-1,TRBJ2-1,11,ASSLYPGTEQF
TRBV7-3,TRBJ2-5,12,ASSLSNMGETQY
TRBV30,TRBJ1-6,14,AWSVRGVVYNSPLH
TRBV2,TRBJ1-5,13,ASGGSTAKDQPQH
TRBV2,TRBJ2-3,12,ASSRDYETDTQY
TRBV5-1,TRBJ2-6,16,ASSLGGVGGSGANVLT
TRBV7-9,TRBJ2-1,10,ASSPLGNEQF
TRBV5-1,TRBJ2-5,14,ASSSLTSGGSETQY
TRBV30,TRBJ1-1,13,AWTPNRSMNTEAF
TRBV19,TRBJ2-1,15,ASSLTELAGVYNEQF
TRBV4-3,TRBJ1-5,11,ASSPRAGGPQH
TRBV30,TRBJ1-3,12,AWSVGSSGNTIY
TRBV7-9,TRBJ2-7,13,ASSPRGGADHEQY
TRBV30,TRBJ2-2,13,AARGGPLGTGELF
TRBV6-1,TRBJ2-5,13,ASSESAGGMETQY
TRBV7-8,TRBJ1-6,15,ASSLAPGQGDNSPLH
TRBV7-6,TRBJ2-5,11,ASSPGTIETQY
TRBV4-3,TRBJ1-2,11,ASSQEPSRGYT
TRBV6-5,TRBJ1-2,12,ASRFADRGPGYT
TRBV29-1,TRBJ1-2,10,SVEDSNYGYT
TRBV7-2,TRBJ2-5,11,ASSLAGWETQY